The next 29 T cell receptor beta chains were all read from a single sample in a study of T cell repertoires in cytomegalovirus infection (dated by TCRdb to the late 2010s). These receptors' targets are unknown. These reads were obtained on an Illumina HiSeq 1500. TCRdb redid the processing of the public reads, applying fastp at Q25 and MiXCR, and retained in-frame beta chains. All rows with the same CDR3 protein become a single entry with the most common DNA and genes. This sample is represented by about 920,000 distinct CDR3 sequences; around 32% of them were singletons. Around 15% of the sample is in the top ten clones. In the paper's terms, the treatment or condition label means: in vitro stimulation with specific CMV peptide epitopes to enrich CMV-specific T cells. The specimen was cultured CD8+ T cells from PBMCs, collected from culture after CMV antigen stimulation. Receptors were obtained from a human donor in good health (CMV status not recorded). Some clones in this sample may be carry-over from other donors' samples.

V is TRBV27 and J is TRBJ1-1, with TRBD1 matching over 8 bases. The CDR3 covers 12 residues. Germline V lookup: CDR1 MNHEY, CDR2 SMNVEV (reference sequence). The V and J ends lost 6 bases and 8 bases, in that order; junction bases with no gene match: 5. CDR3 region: CASSRDRREAFF. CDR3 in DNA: TGTGCCAGCAGCCGGGACAGGAGGGAAGCTTTCTTT.

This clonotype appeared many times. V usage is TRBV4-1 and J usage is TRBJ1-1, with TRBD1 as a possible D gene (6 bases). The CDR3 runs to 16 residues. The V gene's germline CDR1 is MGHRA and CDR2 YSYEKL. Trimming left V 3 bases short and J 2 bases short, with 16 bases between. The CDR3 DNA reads TGCGCCAGCAGCCAGGAAGAGGACAGCACAAACACTGAAGCTTTCTTT. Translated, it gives CASSQEEDSTNTEAFF.

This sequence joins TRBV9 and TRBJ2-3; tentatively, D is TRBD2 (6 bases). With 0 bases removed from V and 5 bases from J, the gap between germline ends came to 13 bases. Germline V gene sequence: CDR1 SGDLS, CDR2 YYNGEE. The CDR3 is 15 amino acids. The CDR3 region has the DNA TGTGCCAGCAGCGTAGTCGGGACTGTATTAGATACGCAGTATTTT. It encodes CASSVVGTVLDTQYF.

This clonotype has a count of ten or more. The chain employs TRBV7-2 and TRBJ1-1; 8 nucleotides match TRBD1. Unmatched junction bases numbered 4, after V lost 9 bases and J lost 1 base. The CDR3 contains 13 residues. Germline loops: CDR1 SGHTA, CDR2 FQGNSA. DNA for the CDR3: TGTGCCAGTTTCGGACAGGGGAACACTGAAGCTTTCTTT. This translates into CASFGQGNTEAFF. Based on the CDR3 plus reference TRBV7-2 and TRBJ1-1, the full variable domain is GAGVSQSPSNKVTEKGKDVELRCDPISGHTALYWYRQSLGQGLEFLIYFQGNSAPDKSGLPSDRFSAERTGGSVSTLTIQRTQQEDSAVYLCASFGQGNTEAFFGQGTRLTVV.

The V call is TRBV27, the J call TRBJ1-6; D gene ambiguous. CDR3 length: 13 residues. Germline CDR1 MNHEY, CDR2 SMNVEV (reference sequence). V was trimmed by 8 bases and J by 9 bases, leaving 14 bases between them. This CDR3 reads CASGPLKSSPLHF. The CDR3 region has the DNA TGTGCCAGCGGACCCCTCAAGAGTTCACCCCTCCACTTT.

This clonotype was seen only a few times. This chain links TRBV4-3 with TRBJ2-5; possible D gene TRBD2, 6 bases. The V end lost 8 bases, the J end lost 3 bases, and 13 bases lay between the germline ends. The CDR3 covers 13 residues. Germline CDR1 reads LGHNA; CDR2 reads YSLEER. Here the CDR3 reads CASHGPGEETQYF. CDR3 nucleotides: TGCGCCAGCCACGGGCCGGGGGAAGAGACCCAGTACTTC.

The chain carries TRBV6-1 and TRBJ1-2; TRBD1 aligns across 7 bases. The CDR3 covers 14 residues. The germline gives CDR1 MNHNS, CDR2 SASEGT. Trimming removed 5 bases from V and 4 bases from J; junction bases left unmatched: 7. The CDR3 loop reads CASSYATGSYGYTF. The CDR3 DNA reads TGTGCCAGCAGTTACGCGACAGGGTCCTATGGCTACACCTTC.

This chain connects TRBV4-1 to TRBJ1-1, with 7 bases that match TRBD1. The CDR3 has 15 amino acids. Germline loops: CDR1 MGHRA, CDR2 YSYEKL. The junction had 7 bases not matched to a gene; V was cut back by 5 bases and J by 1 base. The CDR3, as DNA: TGCGCCAGCAGCGTTTGGGACAGCTCGAACACTGAAGCTTTCTTT. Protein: CASSVWDSSNTEAFF.

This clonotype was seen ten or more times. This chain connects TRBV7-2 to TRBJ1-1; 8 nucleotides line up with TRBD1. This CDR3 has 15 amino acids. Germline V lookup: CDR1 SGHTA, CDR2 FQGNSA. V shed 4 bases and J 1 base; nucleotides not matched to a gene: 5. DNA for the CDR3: TGTGCCAGCAGCTCCACCAGGGGGCGGAACACTGAAGCTTTCTTT. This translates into CASSSTRGRNTEAFF.

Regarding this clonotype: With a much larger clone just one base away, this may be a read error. CDR3 coding DNA: TGTGCCACCAGTGACAGGGGGAACACTGAAGCTTTCTTT. Protein: CATSDRGNTEAFF. The V call is TRBV24-1, the J call TRBJ1-1, with D tentatively TRBD1 (6 bases). V gave up 4 bases and J gave up 1 base, with 6 bases separating them. Per germline, CDR1 KGHDR and CDR2 SFDVKD. This CDR3 region has 13 residues.

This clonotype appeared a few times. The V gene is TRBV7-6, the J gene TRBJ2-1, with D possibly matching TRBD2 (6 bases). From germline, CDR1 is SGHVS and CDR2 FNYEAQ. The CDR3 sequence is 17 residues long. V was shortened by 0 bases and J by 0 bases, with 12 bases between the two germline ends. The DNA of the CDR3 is TGTGCCAGCAGCTTAGCGCGGGCGGGGAGCTCCTACAATGAGCAGTTCTTC. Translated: CASSLARAGSSYNEQFF.

This CDR3 is CAISELGGYTF. CDR3 DNA: TGTGCCATCAGTGAGCTAGGTGGCTACACCTTC. This rearrangement joins TRBV10-3 to TRBJ1-2; D is undetermined. This CDR3 is 11 amino acids long. The germline V gene has CDR1 ENHRY and CDR2 SYGVKD. V lost 2 bases, J lost 7 bases, and 5 bases lay in between.

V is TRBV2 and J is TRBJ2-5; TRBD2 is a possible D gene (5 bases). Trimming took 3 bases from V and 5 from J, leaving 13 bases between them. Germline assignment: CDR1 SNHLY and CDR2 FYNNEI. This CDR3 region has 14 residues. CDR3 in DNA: TGTGCCAGCAGTGAGAGAGGGTATGTCGAGACCCAGTACTTC. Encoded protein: CASSERGYVETQYF.

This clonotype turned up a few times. The CDR3 here is CASSEGEETQYF. The CDR3 region has the DNA TGTGCCAGCAGTGAAGGCGAGGAGACCCAGTACTTC. V and J are TRBV6-1 and TRBJ2-5, with D uncertain. Germline loops: CDR1 MNHNS, CDR2 SASEGT. This CDR3 comprises 12 residues. V was cut by 1 base and J by 5 bases, with 5 bases left in between.

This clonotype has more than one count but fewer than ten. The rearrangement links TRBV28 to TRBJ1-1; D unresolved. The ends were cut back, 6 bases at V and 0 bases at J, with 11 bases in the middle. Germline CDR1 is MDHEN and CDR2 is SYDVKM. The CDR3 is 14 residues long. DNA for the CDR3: TGTGCCAGCAGGTCTACACCTCTGAACACTGAAGCTTTCTTT. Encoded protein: CASRSTPLNTEAFF. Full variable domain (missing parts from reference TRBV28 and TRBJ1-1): DVKVTQSSRYLVKRTGEKVFLECVQDMDHENMFWYRQDPGLGLRLIYFSYDVKMKEKGDIPEGYSVSREKKERFSLILESASTNQTSMYLCASRSTPLNTEAFFGQGTRLTVV.

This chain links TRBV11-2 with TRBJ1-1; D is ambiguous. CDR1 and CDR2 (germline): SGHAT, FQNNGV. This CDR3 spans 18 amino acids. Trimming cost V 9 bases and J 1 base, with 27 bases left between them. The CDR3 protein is CASRIWGSKNYKNTEAFF. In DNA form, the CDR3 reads TGTGCCAGTCGGATTTGGGGATCGAAGAACTACAAGAACACTGAAGCTTTCTTT. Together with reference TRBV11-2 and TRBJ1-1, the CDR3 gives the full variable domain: EAGVAQSPRYKIIEKRQSVAFWCNPISGHATLYWYQQILGQGPKLLIQFQNNGVVDDSQLPKDRFSAERLKGVDSTLKIQPAKLEDSAVYLCASRIWGSKNYKNTEAFFGQGTRLTVV.

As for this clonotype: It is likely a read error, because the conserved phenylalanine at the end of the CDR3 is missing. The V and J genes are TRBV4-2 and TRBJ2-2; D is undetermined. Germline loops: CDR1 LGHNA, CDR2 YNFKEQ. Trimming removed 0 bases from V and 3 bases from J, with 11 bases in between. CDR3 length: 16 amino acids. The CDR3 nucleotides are TGTGCCAGCAGCCAAGATGGAGTCTCCGACACCGGGGAGCTGTTTTGT. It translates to CASSQDGVSDTGELFC.

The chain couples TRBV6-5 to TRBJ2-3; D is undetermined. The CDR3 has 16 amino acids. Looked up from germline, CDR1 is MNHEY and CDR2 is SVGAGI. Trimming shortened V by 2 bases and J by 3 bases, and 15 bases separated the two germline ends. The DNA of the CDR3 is TGTGCCAGCAGTTACCGTCAAGACGAATCAACAGATACGCAGTATTTT. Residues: CASSYRQDESTDTQYF.

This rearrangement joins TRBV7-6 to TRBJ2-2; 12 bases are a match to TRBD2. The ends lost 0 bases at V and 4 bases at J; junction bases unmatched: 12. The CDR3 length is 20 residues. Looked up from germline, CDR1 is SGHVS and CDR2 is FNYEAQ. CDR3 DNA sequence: TGTGCCAGCAGCTTAGCAACTTTCATCGGACTAGCGGGGTTCACCGGGGAGCTGTTTTTT. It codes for CASSLATFIGLAGFTGELFF. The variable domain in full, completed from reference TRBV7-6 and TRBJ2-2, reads GAGVSQSPRYKVTKRGQDVALRCDPISGHVSLYWYRQALGQGPEFLTYFNYEAQQDKSGLPNDRFSAERPEGSISTLTIQRTEQRDSAMYRCASSLATFIGLAGFTGELFFGEGSRLTVL.

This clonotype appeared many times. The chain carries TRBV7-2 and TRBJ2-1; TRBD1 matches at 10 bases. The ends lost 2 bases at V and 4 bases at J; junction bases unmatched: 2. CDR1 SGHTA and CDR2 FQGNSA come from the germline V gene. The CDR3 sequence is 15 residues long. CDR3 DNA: TGTGCCAGCAGCTTACCGGGACAGGGGTACAATGAGCAGTTCTTC. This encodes CASSLPGQGYNEQFF.

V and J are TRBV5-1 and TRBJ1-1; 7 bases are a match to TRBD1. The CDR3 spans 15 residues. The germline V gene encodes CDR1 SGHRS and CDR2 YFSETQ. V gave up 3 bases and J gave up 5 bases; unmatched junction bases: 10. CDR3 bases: TGCGCCAGCAGCTCGGCCTGGGAGGGGGCGACTGAAGCTTTCTTT. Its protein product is CASSSAWEGATEAFF.

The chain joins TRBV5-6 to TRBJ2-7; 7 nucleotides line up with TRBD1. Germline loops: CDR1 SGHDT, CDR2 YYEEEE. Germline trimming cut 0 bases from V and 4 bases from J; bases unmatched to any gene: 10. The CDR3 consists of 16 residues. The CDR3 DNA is TGTGCCAGCAGCTTGGGAGGGGGCGCGTTTCGGTACGAGCAGTACGTC. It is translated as CASSLGGGAFRYEQYV.

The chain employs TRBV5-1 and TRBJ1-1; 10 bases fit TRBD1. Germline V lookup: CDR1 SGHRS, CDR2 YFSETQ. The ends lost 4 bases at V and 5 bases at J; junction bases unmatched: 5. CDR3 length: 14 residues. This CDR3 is CASSGGQGRTEAFF. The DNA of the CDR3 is TGCGCCAGCAGCGGGGGACAGGGGCGAACTGAAGCTTTCTTT.

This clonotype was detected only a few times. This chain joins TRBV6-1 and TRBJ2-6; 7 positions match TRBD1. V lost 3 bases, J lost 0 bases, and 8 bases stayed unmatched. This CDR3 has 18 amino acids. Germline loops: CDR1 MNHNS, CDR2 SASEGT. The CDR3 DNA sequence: TGTGCCAGCAGTGATCTAGACAGGGTTTTCTCTGGGGCCAACGTCCTGACTTTC. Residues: CASSDLDRVFSGANVLTF.

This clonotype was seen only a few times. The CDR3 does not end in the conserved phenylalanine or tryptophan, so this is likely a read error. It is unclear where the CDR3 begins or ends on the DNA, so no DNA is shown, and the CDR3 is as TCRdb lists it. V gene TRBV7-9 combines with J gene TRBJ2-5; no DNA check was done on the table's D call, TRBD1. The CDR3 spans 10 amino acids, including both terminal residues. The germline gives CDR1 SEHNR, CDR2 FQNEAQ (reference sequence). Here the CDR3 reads CASSPEEAVI.

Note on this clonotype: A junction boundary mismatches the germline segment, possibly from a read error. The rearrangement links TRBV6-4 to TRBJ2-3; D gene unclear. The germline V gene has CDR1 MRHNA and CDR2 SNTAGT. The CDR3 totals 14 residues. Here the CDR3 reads CASSFWPGADTQYF. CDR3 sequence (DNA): TGTGCCAGCAGTTTCTGGCCAGGCGCAGATACGCAGTACTTT.

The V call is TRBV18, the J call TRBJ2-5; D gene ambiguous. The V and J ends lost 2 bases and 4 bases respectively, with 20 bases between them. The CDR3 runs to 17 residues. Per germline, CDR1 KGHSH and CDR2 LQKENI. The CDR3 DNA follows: TGTGCCAGCTCACCATCCGAGTTTGGGCGTAAGGGAGAGACCCAGTACTTC. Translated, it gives CASSPSEFGRKGETQYF.

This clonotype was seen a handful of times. The CDR3 region is CASSLDRVLGYTF. The CDR3 nucleotides read TGCGCCAGCAGCTTGGACAGGGTGTTAGGCTACACCTTC. V and J are TRBV5-1 and TRBJ1-2; D might be TRBD1 (6 bases). Trimming removed 0 bases at V and 8 bases at J, with 11 bases between. The CDR3 is 13 amino acids. Looked up from germline, CDR1 is SGHRS and CDR2 is YFSETQ.

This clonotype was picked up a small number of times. Here the CDR3 DNA reads TGTGCCAGCGGTTTATCAGGGTCGCGTGGCTACACCTTC. It translates to CASGLSGSRGYTF. The chain joins TRBV7-2 to TRBJ1-2; possibly TRBD1 for D (5 bases). The germline CDR1 and CDR2 sequences are SGHTA and FQGNSA. This CDR3 contains 13 residues. The germline V and J ends were trimmed by 8 bases and 7 bases, with 17 bases remaining between them.